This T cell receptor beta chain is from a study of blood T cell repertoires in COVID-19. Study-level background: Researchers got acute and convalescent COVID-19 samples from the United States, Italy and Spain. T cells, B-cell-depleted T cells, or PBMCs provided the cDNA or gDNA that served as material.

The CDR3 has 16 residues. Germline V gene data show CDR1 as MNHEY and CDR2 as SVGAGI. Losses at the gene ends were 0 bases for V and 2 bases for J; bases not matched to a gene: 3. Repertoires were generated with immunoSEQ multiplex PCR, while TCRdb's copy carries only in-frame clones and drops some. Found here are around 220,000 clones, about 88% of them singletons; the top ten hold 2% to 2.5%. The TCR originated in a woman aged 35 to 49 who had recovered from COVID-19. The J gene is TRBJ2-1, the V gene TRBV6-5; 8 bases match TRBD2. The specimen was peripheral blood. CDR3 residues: CASSYSTGGPYNEQFF. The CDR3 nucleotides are TGTGCCAGCAGTTACTCGACGGGGGGGCCCTACAATGAGCAGTTCTTC.